One sample yielded the 17 T cell receptor beta chains listed below, sequenced in a study of blood T cells in healthy people across ages. Next came a second PCR, run for about 7 to 12 cycles, which used a sample-barcoded 5' primer along with a J-beta primer mix. TCRdb re-derived calls from the 5' RACE reads in MiXCR, one entry per CDR3 protein. The sample records about 830,000 distinct CDR3 sequences, about 59% being singletons. The source material was blood. Receptors were obtained from a man aged 25-45 years in good health.

The genes are TRBV29-1 and TRBJ1-2, with D tentatively TRBD1 (5 bases). This CDR3 has 13 amino acids. Germline CDR1 is SQVTM and CDR2 is ANQGSEA. V lost 4 bases, J lost 5 bases, and 14 bases lay in between. The CDR3 sequence: CSVVPPGSYGYTF. CDR3 DNA sequence: TGCAGCGTTGTCCCCCCAGGGTCATATGGCTACACCTTC.

To note about this clonotype: At one boundary the junction diverges from the germline segment, which might be a read error. This chain uses TRBV3-1 with TRBJ2-7; 9 bases map to TRBD2. Germline V lookup: CDR1 LGHDT, CDR2 YNNKEL (reference sequence). CDR3 length: 15 residues. This chain's CDR3 is CASGQDWRGGGEQYF. CDR3 sequence (DNA): TGTGCCAGCGGCCAAGATTGGCGGGGGGGAGGGGAGCAGTACTTC.

This clonotype was counted only a few times. The chain uses TRBV7-8 and TRBJ2-5; D is undetermined. In germline, CDR1 is SGHVS, CDR2 FQNEAQ. The CDR3 spans 12 residues. Trimming cost V 5 bases and J 5 bases, with 9 bases left between them. The CDR3 is CASSPIRETQYF. The CDR3 bases are TGTGCCAGCAGCCCGATCCGGGAGACCCAGTACTTC.

Regarding this clonotype: At one boundary the junction diverges from the germline segment, which might be a read error. The chain carries TRBV28 and TRBJ2-7; 7 bases are a match to TRBD1. The CDR3 totals 14 residues. Per the germline V gene, CDR1 is MDHEN and CDR2 is SYDVKM. The CDR3 is CASRPTGVLYEQCF. The DNA of the CDR3 is TGTGCCAGCAGACCCACAGGGGTTCTCTACGAGCAGTGCTTC.

The V and J genes are TRBV20-1 and TRBJ1-1; 10 bases are a match to TRBD1. The CDR3 consists of 13 residues. Germline V gene lookup returns CDR1 DFQATT and CDR2 SNEGSKA (reference sequence). For the CDR3, the DNA is TGCAGCCAAGACAGGGGGCGGAACACTGAAGCTTTCTTT. Residues: CSQDRGRNTEAFF.

This clonotype occurred a few times. This chain connects TRBV4-2 to TRBJ2-7; 8 bases map to TRBD2. The CDR3 has 14 amino acids. The V gene's germline CDR1 is LGHNA and CDR2 YNFKEQ. J lost 4 bases, V lost 1 base, and 3 bases had no gene match. In nucleotides, the CDR3 is TGTGCCAGCAGCCAAGGAGCTAGCGGGTACGAGCAGTACTTC. Amino acid sequence: CASSQGASGYEQYF.

J is TRBJ2-5 and V is TRBV5-1, with a possible D match to TRBD2 (6 bases). Matching the DNA end better, TRBJ2-7 makes the J call doubtful. This CDR3 region has 15 residues. The germline CDR1 and CDR2 sequences are SGHRS and YFSETQ. The CDR3 DNA follows: TGCGCCAGCAGCCCCCTGGAGGGTTCGGTTTACGAGCAGTACTTC. It is translated as CASSPLEGSVYEQYF.

This clonotype was picked up a small number of times. CDR3 in DNA: TGTGCCAGCAGGAACCACTACGAGCAGTACTTC. This codes for CASRNHYEQYF. The chain carries TRBV7-2 and TRBJ2-7; D is ambiguous. Trimming pared 6 bases from V and 3 bases from J, leaving 6 bases between. The germline gives CDR1 SGHTA, CDR2 FQGNSA. CDR3 length equals 11 residues. The full variable domain, in which reference TRBV7-2 and TRBJ2-7 provide the parts outside the CDR3, is GAGVSQSPSNKVTEKGKDVELRCDPISGHTALYWYRQSLGQGLEFLIYFQGNSAPDKSGLPSDRFSAERTGGSVSTLTIQRTQQEDSAVYLCASRNHYEQYFGPGTRLTVT.

This clonotype was recorded a few times. The chain links TRBV4-2 to TRBJ2-7; D unresolved. Between the trimmed V and J ends, which lost 0 bases and 2 bases, there was a span of 11 bases. CDR1 is LGHNA and CDR2 is YNFKEQ in the germline V gene. The CDR3 has 15 amino acids. CDR3 loop: CASSQEEQGTYEQYF. The CDR3, as DNA: TGTGCCAGCAGCCAAGAGGAACAAGGCACCTACGAGCAGTACTTC.

The V call is TRBV7-3, the J call TRBJ2-5; the D is unclear. The better agreement between TRBJ2-7 and the DNA end casts doubt on the J call. This CDR3 spans 15 amino acids. The germline CDR1 and CDR2 sequences are SGHTA and FQGTGA. The CDR3 protein is CASSLFPEKISEQYF. For the CDR3, the DNA is TGTGCCAGCAGCTTATTCCCGGAAAAAATCTCCGAGCAGTACTTC.

The rearrangement links TRBV27 to TRBJ2-2, with D unclear. The germline V gene encodes CDR1 MNHEY and CDR2 SMNVEV (reference sequence). V lost 6 bases, J lost 5 bases, and 16 bases lay in between. This CDR3 spans 15 amino acids. As DNA, the CDR3 is TGTGCCAGCAGCCCTATTCCTAGGTCAACCGGGGAGCTGTTTTTT. It is translated as CASSPIPRSTGELFF.

The V and J genes are TRBV9 and TRBJ2-7; unclear D gene. Germline V CDR1 and CDR2: SGDLS, YYNGEE. V gave up 3 bases and J gave up 1 base, with 11 bases separating them. The CDR3 has 14 residues. The CDR3 loop is CASSAQIESYEQYF. The CDR3 DNA is TGTGCCAGCAGCGCTCAGATAGAATCCTACGAGCAGTACTTC.

In its sample, this clonotype was seen many times. The V call is TRBV5-5, the J call TRBJ2-5; 9 bases line up with TRBD1. Trimming cost V 0 bases and J 5 bases; bases outside gene matches: 8. Germline V gives CDR1 SGHKS, CDR2 YYEKEE (reference sequence). The CDR3 totals 16 residues. CDR3 in amino acids: CASSLAATGGRETQYF. The CDR3 nucleotides are TGTGCCAGCAGCTTGGCCGCTACAGGGGGCAGGGAGACCCAGTACTTC.

This clonotype was found a few times. The V and J genes are TRBV9 and TRBJ2-3; 9 nucleotides align to TRBD1. V shed 4 bases, J shed 10 bases, and the junction held 10 bases outside the gene matches. CDR1 SGDLS and CDR2 YYNGEE come from the germline V gene. This CDR3 spans 14 amino acids. The CDR3 loop is CASSPPDRGLSQYF. DNA for the CDR3: TGTGCCAGCAGCCCCCCGGACAGGGGATTGTCGCAGTATTTT.

This clonotype was detected only a few times. The chain links TRBV29-1 to TRBJ2-5, with TRBD2 identical over 10 bases. With 1 base clipped from V and 2 bases from J, the junction kept 10 bases outside the gene matches. CDR1 and CDR2 (germline): SQVTM, ANQGSEA. The CDR3 is 17 amino acids. This CDR3 is CSVEGVAGGRIQETQYF. CDR3 coding DNA: TGCAGCGTTGAAGGGGTAGCGGGGGGCCGAATACAAGAGACCCAGTACTTC.

As to this clonotype: Compared with germline, one end of the junction differs, possibly owing to a read error. This chain connects TRBV29-1 to TRBJ1-1; D gene ambiguous. The V gene's germline CDR1 is SQVTM and CDR2 ANQGSEA. This CDR3 is 12 amino acids long. CDR3 DNA: TGCAGTGTTGATACTGAGAACACTGAAGCTTTCTTT. Its protein product is CSVDTENTEAFF.

This clonotype was seen repeatedly, ten times or more. The CDR3 nucleotides are TGTGCCAGCAGCTCTACTAGCGGAGTTTACAATGAGCAGTTCTTC. Protein: CASSSTSGVYNEQFF. The V and J genes are TRBV7-2 and TRBJ2-1; TRBD2 aligns across 8 bases. Trimming took 4 bases from V and 4 from J; bases not matched to a gene: 6. Per the germline V gene, CDR1 is SGHTA and CDR2 is FQGNSA. There are 15 residues in the CDR3. Full variable domain (missing parts from reference TRBV7-2 and TRBJ2-1): GAGVSQSPSNKVTEKGKDVELRCDPISGHTALYWYRQSLGQGLEFLIYFQGNSAPDKSGLPSDRFSAERTGGSVSTLTIQRTQQEDSAVYLCASSSTSGVYNEQFFGPGTRLTVL.